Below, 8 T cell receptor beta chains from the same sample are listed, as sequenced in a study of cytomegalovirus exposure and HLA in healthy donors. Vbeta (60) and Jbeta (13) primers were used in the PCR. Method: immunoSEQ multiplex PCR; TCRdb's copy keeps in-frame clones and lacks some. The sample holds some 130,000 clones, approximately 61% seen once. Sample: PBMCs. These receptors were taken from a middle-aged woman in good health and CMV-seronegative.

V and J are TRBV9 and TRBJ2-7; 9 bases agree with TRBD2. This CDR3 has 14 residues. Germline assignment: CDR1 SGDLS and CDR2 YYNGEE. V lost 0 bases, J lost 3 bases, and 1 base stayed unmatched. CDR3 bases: TGTGCCAGCAGCGTAGATAGCGGGGGCTACGAGCAGTACTTC. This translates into CASSVDSGGYEQYF. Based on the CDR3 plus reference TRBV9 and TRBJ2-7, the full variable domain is DSGVTQTPKHLITATGQRVTLRCSPRSGDLSVYWYQQSLDQGLQFLIQYYNGEERAKGNILERFSAQQFPDLHSELNLSSLELGDSALYFCASSVDSGGYEQYFGPGTRLTVT.

CDR3 loop: CASQTGGVTEAFF. CDR3 DNA: TGTGCCAGTCAGACAGGGGGTGTCACTGAAGCTTTCTTT. The chain joins TRBV19 to TRBJ1-1; 9 nucleotides agree with TRBD1. This CDR3 has 13 residues. The V gene's germline CDR1 is LNHDA and CDR2 SQIVND (reference sequence). J lost 4 bases, V lost 8 bases, and 5 bases had no gene match.

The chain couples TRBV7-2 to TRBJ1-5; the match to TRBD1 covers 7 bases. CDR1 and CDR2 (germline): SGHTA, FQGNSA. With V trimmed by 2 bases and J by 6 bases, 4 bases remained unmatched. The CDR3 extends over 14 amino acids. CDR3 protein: CASSLRGQGQPQHF. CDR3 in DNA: TGTGCCAGCAGCTTAAGGGGGCAGGGTCAGCCCCAGCATTTT. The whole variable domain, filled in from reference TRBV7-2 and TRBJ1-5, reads GAGVSQSPSNKVTEKGKDVELRCDPISGHTALYWYRQSLGQGLEFLIYFQGNSAPDKSGLPSDRFSAERTGGSVSTLTIQRTQQEDSAVYLCASSLRGQGQPQHFGDGTRLSIL.

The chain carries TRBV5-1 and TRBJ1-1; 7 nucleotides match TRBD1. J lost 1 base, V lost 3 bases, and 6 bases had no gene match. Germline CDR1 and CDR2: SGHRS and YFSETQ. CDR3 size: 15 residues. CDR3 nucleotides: TGCGCCAGCAGCTCTATGGACAGGCGGAACACTGAAGCTTTCTTT. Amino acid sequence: CASSSMDRRNTEAFF.

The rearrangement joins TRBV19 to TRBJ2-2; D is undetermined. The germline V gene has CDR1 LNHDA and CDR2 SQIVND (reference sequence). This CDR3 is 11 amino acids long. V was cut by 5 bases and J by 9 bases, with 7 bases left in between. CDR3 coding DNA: TGTGCCAGTAGTTCGGTCCGGGAGCTGTTTTTT. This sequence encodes CASSSVRELFF.

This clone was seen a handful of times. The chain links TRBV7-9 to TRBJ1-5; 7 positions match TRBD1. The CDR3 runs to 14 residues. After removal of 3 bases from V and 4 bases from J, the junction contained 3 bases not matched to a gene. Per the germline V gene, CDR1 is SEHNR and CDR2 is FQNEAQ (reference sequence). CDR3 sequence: CASSLGTANQPQHF. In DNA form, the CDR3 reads TGTGCCAGCAGCTTGGGGACAGCAAATCAGCCCCAGCATTTT.

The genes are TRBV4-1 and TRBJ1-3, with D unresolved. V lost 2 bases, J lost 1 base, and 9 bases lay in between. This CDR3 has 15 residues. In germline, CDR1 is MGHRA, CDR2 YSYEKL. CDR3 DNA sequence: TGCGCCAGCAGCCAAATTCTCGGGTCTGGAAACACCATATATTTT. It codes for CASSQILGSGNTIYF.

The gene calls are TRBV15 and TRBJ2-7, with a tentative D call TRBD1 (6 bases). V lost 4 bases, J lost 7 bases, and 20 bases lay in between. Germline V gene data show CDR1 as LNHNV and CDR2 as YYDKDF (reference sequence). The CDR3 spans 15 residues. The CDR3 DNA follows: TGTGCCACCAGCAAGACAGGACTGGATTATGGTGAGCAGTACTTC. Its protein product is CATSKTGLDYGEQYF.